The source of this T cell receptor (beta chain) is a study of naive and memory T cell subsets. Study results and caveats: Expression changes during T cell differentiation may affect RNA-based TCR counts. Possibly reflecting memory cells re-expressing CD45RA, a few larger clonotypes occurred in naive repertoires, especially CD8. In CD4 and CD8 cells, diversity dropped from naive through EMRA.

Germline V CDR1 and CDR2: SGHDT, YYEEEE. The CDR3 runs to 17 residues. V dropped 4 bases and J dropped 8; count of bases not matched to a gene: 16. Comments on this clonotype: The antigen remains unidentified.

Two oligonucleotides, mixed equimolar, formed the beta constant-region primer covering TRBC1 and TRBC2. Four rounds of PCR amplified the ligated cDNA using nested alpha and beta constant-region primers plus SP2. TCRdb analysed the UMI-ligation and nested PCR reads with MiXCR anew, one entry per CDR3 protein. This repertoire shows about 90,000 distinct CDR3 sequences, 10% to 12% found once; its top ten account for about 0.14%. Sequences were obtained from naive CD4+ T cells from blood. This clonotype was sampled from a human donor in good health. The genes are TRBV5-6 and TRBJ2-2; 8 positions agree with TRBD1. In DNA form, the CDR3 reads TGTGCCAGCAGCCCGGTGGACAGGGCCTCGAACGGAGGGGAGCTGTTTTTT. The encoded protein is CASSPVDRASNGGELFF.